This T cell receptor (beta chain) stems from a study of shared clonotypes between healthy human individuals. Study-wide results and limits: Donor clonotype sharing was expected to depend on sequencing depth.

On this clone itself: Its antigen is undetermined.

Per germline, CDR1 MGHRA and CDR2 YSYEKL. There are 17 residues in the CDR3. Trimming stripped 1 base from V and 1 base from J, with 16 bases between. Sequencing used immunoSEQ multiplex PCR; TCRdb keeps in-frame clones, though not all of them. This table has approximately 2.1 million clones, more than 85% appearing once. The rearrangement uses TRBV4-1 and TRBJ1-2, with D maybe TRBD1 (5 bases). Sequenced material: naive CD4+ T cells from PBMCs. Stated subset: CD45RA+ positively selected. The TCR originated in a man younger than 30 in good health. Some clones in this sample may be carry-over from other donors' samples. As DNA, the CDR3 is TGCGCCAGCAGCCAAGGGAGTCGGTCGGGGCATAACTATGGCTACACCTTC. It translates to CASSQGSRSGHNYGYTF.